This is a list of T cell receptor beta chains from one sample in a study of T cell responses to AZD1222 COVID-19 vaccine. The table came from immunoSEQ multiplex PCR; TCRdb's copy has only in-frame clones and leaves some out. The sample holds roughly 120,000 clones, 84% seen once. Source: peripheral blood, taken on day 0 of AZD1222 vaccination. These receptors were collected from an adult in good health. CDR3s include the opening cysteine and the closing phenylalanine or tryptophan. A D gene is named only where the DNA matches it firmly. Clone size appears in some rows only: once, few, many, or a class for an expanded clone.

v_call,d_call,clone_size,j_call,cdr3_aa,cdr3_nt
TRBV4-3,NA,NA,TRBJ2-1,CASSQDFYNEQFF,TGCGCCAGCAGCCAGGATTTCTACAATGAGCAGTTCTTC
TRBV13,NA,NA,TRBJ1-1,CASSPVYTEAFF,TGTGCCAGCAGCCCCGTATACACTGAAGCTTTCTTT
TRBV28,TRBD1,once,TRBJ1-5,CASSFYPTGGNQPQHF,TGTGCCAGCAGTTTCTACCCGACAGGGGGAAATCAGCCCCAGCATTTT
TRBV7-9,TRBD1,once,TRBJ2-3,CASSLGDRGGRDTQYF,TGTGCCAGCAGCTTGGGGGACAGGGGCGGCAGAGATACGCAGTATTTT
TRBV9,NA,once,TRBJ1-4,CASSPRMGQWGELFF,TGTGCCAGCAGCCCCCGTATGGGGCAGTGGGGGGAACTGTTTTTT
TRBV5-1,NA,NA,TRBJ1-3,CASSMNPSPSGNTIYF,TGCGCCAGCAGTATGAACCCATCTCCGTCTGGAAACACCATATATTTT
TRBV4-2,NA,NA,TRBJ2-3,CASSPYGIAEMTDTQYF,TGTGCCAGCAGCCCTTACGGGATAGCGGAGATGACAGATACGCAGTATTTT
TRBV19,NA,NA,TRBJ2-1,CASGGRAGGNEQFF,TGTGCCAGTGGGGGCAGGGCGGGTGGCAATGAGCAGTTCTTC
TRBV12-3/TRBV12-4,NA,NA,TRBJ1-2,CASSYRGGYTF,TGTGCCAGCAGTTACCGGGGCGGCTACACCTTC
TRBV11-2,NA,few,TRBJ1-1,CASSLGANTEAFF,TGTGCCAGCAGCTTAGGAGCTAACACTGAAGCTTTCTTT
TRBV5-1,NA,NA,TRBJ2-4,CASSFTQTKNIQYF,TGCGCCAGCAGCTTTACCCAGACTAAAAACATTCAGTACTTC
TRBV5-8,TRBD1,NA,TRBJ2-3,CASSLGDSLNTDTQYF,TGTGCCAGCAGCTTGGGGGACAGTCTTAACACAGATACGCAGTATTTT
TRBV5-4,NA,NA,TRBJ2-2,CASSPAGAGNTGELFF,TGTGCCAGCAGCCCAGCCGGGGCCGGGAACACCGGGGAGCTGTTTTTT
TRBV28,NA,NA,TRBJ1-6,CASSTGAFRTSPLHF,TGTGCCAGCAGTACCGGAGCGTTTCGGACTTCACCCCTCCACTTT
TRBV19,TRBD1,NA,TRBJ1-5,CASTSGQGNQPQHF,TGTGCCAGTACCTCCGGACAGGGAAATCAGCCCCAGCATTTT
TRBV7-2,NA,NA,TRBJ2-3,CASSLVGFTDTQYF,TGTGCCAGCAGCTTAGTCGGCTTCACAGATACGCAGTATTTT
TRBV27,NA,NA,TRBJ1-4,CASSLSQGTNEKLFF,TGTGCCAGCAGTTTATCCCAGGGGACTAATGAAAAACTGTTTTTT
TRBV7-2,TRBD1,NA,TRBJ1-1,CASRNRGRTEAFF,TGTGCCAGCAGGAACAGGGGGAGAACTGAAGCTTTCTTT
TRBV5-1,TRBD2,NA,TRBJ2-1,CASSSGLQLYHEQFF,TGCGCCAGCAGCTCGGGACTACAGCTTTACCATGAGCAGTTCTTC
TRBV7-8,TRBD1,once,TRBJ1-3,CASSSARGTSGNTIYF,TGTGCCAGCAGCTCGGCCAGGGGGACTTCTGGAAACACCATATATTTT
TRBV25-1,TRBD1,NA,TRBJ1-6,CASSEGTGGANSSPLHF,TGTGCCAGCAGTGAAGGGACAGGGGGCGCTAATAGTTCACCCCTCCACTTT
TRBV24-1,TRBD1,NA,TRBJ2-2,CATSDLLFGTGGTGELFF,TGTGCCACCAGTGATTTGCTCTTCGGGACAGGGGGGACCGGGGAGCTGTTTTTT
TRBV6-5,NA,NA,TRBJ1-6,CASSYGGSNNSPLHF,TGTGCCAGCAGTTACGGGGGCAGCAACAATTCACCCCTCCACTTT